The 13 T cell receptor beta chains below were found in one sample sequenced in a study of blood T cells in healthy people across ages. It was with a sample-barcoded 5' primer and a J-beta primer mix that a second PCR of roughly 7 to 12 cycles was run. TCRdb processed the 5' RACE reads anew with MiXCR; each CDR3 protein has one entry. The table lists about 780,000 distinct CDR3 sequences, 25% to 30% of them singletons. These data were also filed under a second study, of T cells of mothers and their children.

Sequencing was carried out using blood. Receptors originate from a boy aged 10-17 years in good health.

This chain connects TRBV10-3 to TRBJ2-7, with 7 bases fitting TRBD1. CDR1 and CDR2 from the germline V gene are ENHRY and SYGVKD. With V trimmed by 10 bases and J by 4 bases, 16 bases remained unmatched. The CDR3 has 15 residues. DNA for the CDR3: TGTGCCACCGGAGACCGGGACAGCAATTCGTACGAGCAGTACTTC. This sequence encodes CATGDRDSNSYEQYF.

The chain couples TRBV12-3 or TRBV12-4 to TRBJ2-1; no firm D call. The CDR3 is 13 amino acids. The V end was cut by 2 bases, the J end by 6 bases, with 8 bases between. CDR3 nucleotide sequence: TGTGCCAGCAGTTTATCCCGGCCCAATGAGCAGTTCTTC. Encoded protein: CASSLSRPNEQFF.

The gene calls are TRBV12-3 or TRBV12-4 and TRBJ2-7, with a weak D call TRBD2 (5 bases). The DNA end lines up better with TRBJ2-1; the J call may be wrong. This CDR3 has 14 residues. CDR3 nucleotides: TGTGCCAGCAGCCCGGCTAGCCAAGGCGATGAGCAGTTCTTC. Translating gives CASSPASQGDEQFF.

This clonotype was counted a few times. One junction end disagrees with the germline gene, perhaps due to a read error. CDR3 loop: CASSLTTGNTDAQYF. The CDR3 DNA is TGTGCCAGCAGCCTAACGACAGGGAACACAGATGCGCAGTATTTT. The chain joins TRBV7-9 to TRBJ2-3, with 7 bases fitting TRBD1. Per germline, CDR1 SEHNR and CDR2 FQNEAQ (reference sequence). The CDR3 has 15 residues.

The chain couples TRBV20-1 to TRBJ1-1; D perhaps matches TRBD1 (6 bases). CDR3 size: 13 residues. CDR1 and CDR2 from the germline V gene are DFQATT and SNEGSKA (reference sequence). Trimming cost V 1 base and J 4 bases, with 10 bases left between them. The CDR3 nucleotides read TGCAGTGCTAGAGGAGGGGGGGTCACTGAAGCTTTCTTT. Translating gives CSARGGGVTEAFF.

This clonotype was detected a few times. The chain joins TRBV9 to TRBJ2-1; 8 bases match TRBD1. Trimming removed 3 bases from V and 5 bases from J; junction bases left unmatched: 7. The CDR3 loop spans 15 amino acids. Germline CDR1 is SGDLS and CDR2 is YYNGEE. DNA for the CDR3: TGTGCCAGCAGCGATGCCCCGACAGGGGACAATGAGCAGTTCTTC. Translating gives CASSDAPTGDNEQFF.

The CDR3 coding sequence is TGTGCCAGCAGAGTGGACAGGGGGACGGGCTACACCTTC. Its translation: CASRVDRGTGYTF. J is TRBJ1-2 and V is TRBV12-3 or TRBV12-4; 10 bases agree with TRBD1. V lost 6 bases and J lost 8; bases outside the gene matches: 6. The CDR3 is 13 amino acids.

This clonotype appeared a few times. This chain joins TRBV10-3 and TRBJ2-5, with 9 nucleotides matching TRBD1. The DNA end lines up better with TRBJ2-7; the J call may be wrong. Germline V gene lookup returns CDR1 ENHRY and CDR2 SYGVKD. The length of the CDR3 is 14 residues. CDR3 amino acids: CATASGTGNYEQYF. In DNA, the CDR3 is TGTGCCACCGCGTCCGGGACAGGGAACTACGAGCAGTACTTC.

The gene calls are TRBV12-3 or TRBV12-4 and TRBJ1-2; D not resolved. The CDR3 contains 14 residues. The V gene lost 5 bases and the J gene lost 5 bases, with 15 bases spanning the gap. In nucleotides, the CDR3 is TGTGCCAGCAGTCCCGCGTCAGTTTGGTATGGCTACACCTTC. Amino acid sequence: CASSPASVWYGYTF.

The genes are TRBV20-1 and TRBJ2-1, with TRBD2 matching 13 bases. J gave up 6 bases and V 3 bases, and 5 bases lay outside the gene matches. Germline V gene data show CDR1 as DFQATT and CDR2 as SNEGSKA (reference sequence). This CDR3 is built from 15 residues. The CDR3 DNA follows: TGCAGTGCTAGTTTACTAGCGGGGGGGTTCAATGAGCAGTTCTTC. It encodes CSASLLAGGFNEQFF.

This clonotype has only a few counts. J is TRBJ2-5 and V is TRBV20-1, with 9 bases identical to TRBD1. Germline values: CDR1 DFQATT, CDR2 SNEGSKA (reference sequence). V trimming: 6 bases; J trimming: 5 bases; junction bases outside the gene matches: 10. The CDR3 totals 14 residues. CDR3 sequence: CSAHVTGGRETQYF. CDR3 bases: TGCAGTGCCCACGTTACAGGGGGCCGGGAGACCCAGTACTTC.

This clonotype was detected a few times. This CDR3 reads CASSETGTTYNEQFF. The CDR3, as DNA: TGTGCCAGCAGTGAGACCGGGACGACCTACAATGAGCAGTTCTTC. This chain joins TRBV6-1 and TRBJ2-1; either TRBD1 or TRBD2 may fit D (5 bases each). This CDR3 has 15 amino acids. CDR1 is MNHNS, CDR2 SASEGT, per germline. The V end was cut by 3 bases, the J end by 2 bases, with 11 bases between.

The table lists this clonotype with a few counts. The gene calls are TRBV27 and TRBJ1-2, with D possibly matching TRBD1 (5 bases). The CDR3 sequence is 14 residues long. Germline V CDR1 and CDR2: MNHEY, SMNVEV (reference sequence). Trimming stripped 3 bases from V and 4 bases from J, with 12 bases between. The CDR3 spells CASSFRDGIYGYTF. CDR3 bases: TGTGCCAGCAGTTTCCGGGACGGGATCTATGGCTACACCTTC.